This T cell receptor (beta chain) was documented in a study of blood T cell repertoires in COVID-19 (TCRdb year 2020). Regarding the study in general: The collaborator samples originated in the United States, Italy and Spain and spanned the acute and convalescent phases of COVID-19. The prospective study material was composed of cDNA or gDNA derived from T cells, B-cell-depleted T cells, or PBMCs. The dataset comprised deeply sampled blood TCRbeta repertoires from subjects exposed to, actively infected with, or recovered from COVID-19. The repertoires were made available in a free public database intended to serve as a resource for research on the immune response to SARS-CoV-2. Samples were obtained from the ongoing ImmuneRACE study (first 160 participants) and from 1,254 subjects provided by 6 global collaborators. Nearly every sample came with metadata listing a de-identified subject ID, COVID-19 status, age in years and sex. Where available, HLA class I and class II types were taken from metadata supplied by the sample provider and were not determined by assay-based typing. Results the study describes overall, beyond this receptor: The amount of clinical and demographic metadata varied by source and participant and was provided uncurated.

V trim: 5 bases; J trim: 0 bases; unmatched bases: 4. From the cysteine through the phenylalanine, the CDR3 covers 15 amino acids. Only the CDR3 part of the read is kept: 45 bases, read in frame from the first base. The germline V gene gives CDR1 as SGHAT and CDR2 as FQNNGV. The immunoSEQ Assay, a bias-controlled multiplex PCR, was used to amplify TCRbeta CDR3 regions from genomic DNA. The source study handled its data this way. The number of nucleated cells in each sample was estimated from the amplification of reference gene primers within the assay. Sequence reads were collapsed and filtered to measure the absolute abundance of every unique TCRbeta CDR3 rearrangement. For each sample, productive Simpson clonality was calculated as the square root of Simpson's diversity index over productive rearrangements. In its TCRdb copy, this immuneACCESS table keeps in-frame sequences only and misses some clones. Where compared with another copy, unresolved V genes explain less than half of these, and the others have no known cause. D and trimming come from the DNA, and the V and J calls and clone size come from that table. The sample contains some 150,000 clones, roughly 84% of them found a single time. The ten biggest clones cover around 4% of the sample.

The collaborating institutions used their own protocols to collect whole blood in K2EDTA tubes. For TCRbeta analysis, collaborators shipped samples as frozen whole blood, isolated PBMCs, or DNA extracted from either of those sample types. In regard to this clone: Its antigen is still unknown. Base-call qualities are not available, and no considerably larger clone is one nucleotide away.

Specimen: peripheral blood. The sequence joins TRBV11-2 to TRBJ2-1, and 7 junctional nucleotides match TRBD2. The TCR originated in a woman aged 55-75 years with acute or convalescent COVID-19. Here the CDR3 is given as CASSRSGNSYNEQFF. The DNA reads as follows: TGTGCCAGCAGCCGGAGCGGGAACTCCTACAATGAGCAGTTCTTC. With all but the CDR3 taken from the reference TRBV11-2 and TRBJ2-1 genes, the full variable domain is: EAGVAQSPRYKIIEKRQSVAFWCNPISGHATLYWYQQILGQGPKLLIQFQNNGVVDDSQLPKDRFSAERLKGVDSTLKIQPAKLEDSAVYLCASSRSGNSYNEQFFGPGTRLTVL.